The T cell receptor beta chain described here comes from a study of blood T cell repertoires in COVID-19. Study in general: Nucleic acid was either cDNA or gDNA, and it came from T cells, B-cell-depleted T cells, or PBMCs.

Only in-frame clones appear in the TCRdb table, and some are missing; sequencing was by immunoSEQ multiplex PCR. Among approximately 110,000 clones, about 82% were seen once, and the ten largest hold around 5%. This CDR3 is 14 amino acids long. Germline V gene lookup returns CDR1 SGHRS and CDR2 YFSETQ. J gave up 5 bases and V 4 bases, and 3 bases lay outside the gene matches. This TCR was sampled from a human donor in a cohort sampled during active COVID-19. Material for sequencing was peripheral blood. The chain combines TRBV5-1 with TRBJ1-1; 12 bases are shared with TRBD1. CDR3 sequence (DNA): TGCGCCAGCAGCCAGGGACAGGGGGCAACTGAAGCTTTCTTT. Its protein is CASSQGQGATEAFF.